The rows below give T cell receptor beta chains drawn from one sample of a study of monozygotic twins with inflammatory bowel disease. TCRdb re-called the 5' RACE reads and catalogs CDR3 proteins one per entry, DNA excluded. Here the sample table reports over 110,000 distinct CDR3 sequences. Sequences were obtained from blood. These receptors were taken from a human donor with ulcerative colitis or Crohn's disease, or a healthy co-twin of an affected twin (not recorded which). The CDR3 runs from the conserved cysteine through the conserved F or W. Fields, in order: V gene, J gene, CDR3 protein.

TRBV5-1	TRBJ2-5	CASSLEGWETQYF
TRBV7-2	TRBJ1-1	CASNIQGNTEAFF
TRBV5-1	TRBJ1-1	CASSYLSGVTEAFF
TRBV3-1	TRBJ1-1	CASSQVQGETEAFF
TRBV20-1	TRBJ1-4	CSASRRGLNEKLFF
TRBV20-1	TRBJ2-3	CSATSGGFADTQYF
TRBV27	TRBJ1-4	CASRRSSTNEKLFF
TRBV20-1	TRBJ2-5	CSANPAGTKETQYF
TRBV5-1	TRBJ2-1	CASSFLPGQYLKNEQFF
TRBV20-1	TRBJ2-3	CSAHREAGGFGNTQYF
TRBV29-1	TRBJ2-1	CSVAPWRADEQFF
TRBV15	TRBJ2-1	CATTRAGTAYYNEQFF
TRBV5-6	TRBJ2-7	CASSFVSLRDSAYEQYF
TRBV2	TRBJ1-1	CASSDYSSGSEAFF
TRBV9	TRBJ1-2	CASSVDSGRVGYGYTF
TRBV29-1	TRBJ2-3	CSATPPAGRTDTQYF
TRBV20-1	TRBJ2-7	CSARTSGRTYEQYF
TRBV20-1	TRBJ1-1	CSAPQTDRGKGWYNTEAFF
TRBV24-1	TRBJ2-7	CATSDGYEQYF
TRBV6-2/TRBV6-3	TRBJ2-2	CASSYYRGEAGELFF
TRBV7-2	TRBJ2-7	CASSTPGTGSEQYF
TRBV20-1	TRBJ2-7	CSASLGQAYEQYF
TRBV20-1	TRBJ1-5	CSARVSRRDQPQHF
TRBV4-2	TRBJ2-7	CASSQELLAGGSYSYEQYF
TRBV19	TRBJ1-4	CASSIWPINEKLFF
TRBV27	TRBJ1-6	CASSWYTYNSPLHF
TRBV7-9	TRBJ1-2	CASSSRYYGYTF
TRBV4-1	TRBJ2-5	CASSQASLAGGQGETQYF
TRBV6-2/TRBV6-3	TRBJ2-7	CASSYAGGPYEQYF
TRBV5-1	TRBJ2-2	CASSLEAADTGELFF
TRBV11-2	TRBJ2-7	CASRRNTGQSYEQYF
TRBV20-1	TRBJ1-5	CSARDKDRGDQPQHF
TRBV24-1	TRBJ2-1	CATSDPRERGDNEQFF
TRBV19	TRBJ2-1	CASSIRDSEYNEQFF
TRBV20-1	TRBJ2-7	CSGQDVYEQYF
TRBV27	TRBJ2-7	CASRRHTSYEQYF
TRBV3-1	TRBJ2-2	CASSLLSGGADGELFF
TRBV5-5	TRBJ2-5	CASSLVGSLQETQYF
TRBV7-2	TRBJ2-7	CASSLAAVDSYEQYF
TRBV23-1	TRBJ1-4	CASAPGAANEKLFF
TRBV4-1	TRBJ2-7	CASSQEGLASYEQYF
TRBV10-3	TRBJ2-7	CAISDGVAGGDEQYF
TRBV27	TRBJ1-2	CASSWNRGSYGYTF
TRBV5-1	TRBJ2-5	CASSLIPPGGGETQYF
TRBV4-2	TRBJ2-1	CASSSGAYSYNEQFF
TRBV28	TRBJ1-2	CASSDRGYGYTF
TRBV7-8	TRBJ2-5	CASSAGLQETQYF
TRBV25-1	TRBJ2-3	CASLASGRTDTQYF
TRBV11-1	TRBJ1-1	CASSLAGQGLDWRPDNTEAFF
TRBV5-1	TRBJ2-7	CASSRSFGEQYF
TRBV5-8	TRBJ2-5	CASSTTRATFETQYF
TRBV20-1	TRBJ2-7	CSASLSGRVHEQYF
TRBV4-1	TRBJ2-1	CASSQALTGSYNEQFF
TRBV11-2	TRBJ2-3	CASRSNFTGGINPDTQYF
TRBV30	TRBJ2-1	CAWQGVDTNEQFF
TRBV29-1	TRBJ2-5	CSAHPGTGQETQYF
TRBV5-1	TRBJ2-7	CASSLASGTGGYEQYF
TRBV7-9	TRBJ2-7	CASSLAGVNERYF
TRBV6-2/TRBV6-3	TRBJ2-7	CASSTSTVPYEQYF